This paragraph reports one TCR beta chain. Its antigen is undetermined. This sample is part of a study of shared clonotypes between healthy human individuals. In the study overall: CD4 naive and CD4 memory each took three plates per donor, while CD8 naive took two and CD8 memory one. Whole-study results and caveats: Sequencing depth was predicted to influence how clonotypes are shared among donors.

CD4+ cells were split into CD45RA+ naive and CD45RA-negative memory subsets. Per the germline V gene, CDR1 is SGHVS and CDR2 is FNYEAQ. The CDR3 has 15 residues. V trimming: 5 bases; J trimming: 3 bases; junction bases outside the gene matches: 7. Repertoires were generated with immunoSEQ multiplex PCR, while TCRdb's copy carries only in-frame clones and drops some. The data hold about 2 million clones, with approximately 95% observed a single time. V gene TRBV7-6 combines with J gene TRBJ2-3, with TRBD1 matching 8 bases. Sequencing was performed on naive CD4+ T cells sorted from blood. The subset was: CD45RA+ positively selected. The TCR sequence derives from a young man in good health. The CDR3 spells CASSPAWTGTDTQYF. The CDR3 DNA is TGTGCCAGCAGCCCGGCCTGGACAGGGACAGATACGCAGTATTTT.